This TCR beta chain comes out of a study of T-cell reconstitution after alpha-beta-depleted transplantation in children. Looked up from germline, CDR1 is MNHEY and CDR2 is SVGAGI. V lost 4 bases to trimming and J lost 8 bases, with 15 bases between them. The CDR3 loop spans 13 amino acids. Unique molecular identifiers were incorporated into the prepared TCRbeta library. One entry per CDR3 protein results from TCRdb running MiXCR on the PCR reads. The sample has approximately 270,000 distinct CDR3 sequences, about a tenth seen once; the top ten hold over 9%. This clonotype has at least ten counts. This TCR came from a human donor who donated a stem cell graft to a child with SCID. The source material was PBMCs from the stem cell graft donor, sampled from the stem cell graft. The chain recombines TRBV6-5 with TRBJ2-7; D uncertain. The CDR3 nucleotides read TGTGCCAGCAGTTCGACCTTACCCCAGAAGCAGTACTTC. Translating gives CASSSTLPQKQYF.